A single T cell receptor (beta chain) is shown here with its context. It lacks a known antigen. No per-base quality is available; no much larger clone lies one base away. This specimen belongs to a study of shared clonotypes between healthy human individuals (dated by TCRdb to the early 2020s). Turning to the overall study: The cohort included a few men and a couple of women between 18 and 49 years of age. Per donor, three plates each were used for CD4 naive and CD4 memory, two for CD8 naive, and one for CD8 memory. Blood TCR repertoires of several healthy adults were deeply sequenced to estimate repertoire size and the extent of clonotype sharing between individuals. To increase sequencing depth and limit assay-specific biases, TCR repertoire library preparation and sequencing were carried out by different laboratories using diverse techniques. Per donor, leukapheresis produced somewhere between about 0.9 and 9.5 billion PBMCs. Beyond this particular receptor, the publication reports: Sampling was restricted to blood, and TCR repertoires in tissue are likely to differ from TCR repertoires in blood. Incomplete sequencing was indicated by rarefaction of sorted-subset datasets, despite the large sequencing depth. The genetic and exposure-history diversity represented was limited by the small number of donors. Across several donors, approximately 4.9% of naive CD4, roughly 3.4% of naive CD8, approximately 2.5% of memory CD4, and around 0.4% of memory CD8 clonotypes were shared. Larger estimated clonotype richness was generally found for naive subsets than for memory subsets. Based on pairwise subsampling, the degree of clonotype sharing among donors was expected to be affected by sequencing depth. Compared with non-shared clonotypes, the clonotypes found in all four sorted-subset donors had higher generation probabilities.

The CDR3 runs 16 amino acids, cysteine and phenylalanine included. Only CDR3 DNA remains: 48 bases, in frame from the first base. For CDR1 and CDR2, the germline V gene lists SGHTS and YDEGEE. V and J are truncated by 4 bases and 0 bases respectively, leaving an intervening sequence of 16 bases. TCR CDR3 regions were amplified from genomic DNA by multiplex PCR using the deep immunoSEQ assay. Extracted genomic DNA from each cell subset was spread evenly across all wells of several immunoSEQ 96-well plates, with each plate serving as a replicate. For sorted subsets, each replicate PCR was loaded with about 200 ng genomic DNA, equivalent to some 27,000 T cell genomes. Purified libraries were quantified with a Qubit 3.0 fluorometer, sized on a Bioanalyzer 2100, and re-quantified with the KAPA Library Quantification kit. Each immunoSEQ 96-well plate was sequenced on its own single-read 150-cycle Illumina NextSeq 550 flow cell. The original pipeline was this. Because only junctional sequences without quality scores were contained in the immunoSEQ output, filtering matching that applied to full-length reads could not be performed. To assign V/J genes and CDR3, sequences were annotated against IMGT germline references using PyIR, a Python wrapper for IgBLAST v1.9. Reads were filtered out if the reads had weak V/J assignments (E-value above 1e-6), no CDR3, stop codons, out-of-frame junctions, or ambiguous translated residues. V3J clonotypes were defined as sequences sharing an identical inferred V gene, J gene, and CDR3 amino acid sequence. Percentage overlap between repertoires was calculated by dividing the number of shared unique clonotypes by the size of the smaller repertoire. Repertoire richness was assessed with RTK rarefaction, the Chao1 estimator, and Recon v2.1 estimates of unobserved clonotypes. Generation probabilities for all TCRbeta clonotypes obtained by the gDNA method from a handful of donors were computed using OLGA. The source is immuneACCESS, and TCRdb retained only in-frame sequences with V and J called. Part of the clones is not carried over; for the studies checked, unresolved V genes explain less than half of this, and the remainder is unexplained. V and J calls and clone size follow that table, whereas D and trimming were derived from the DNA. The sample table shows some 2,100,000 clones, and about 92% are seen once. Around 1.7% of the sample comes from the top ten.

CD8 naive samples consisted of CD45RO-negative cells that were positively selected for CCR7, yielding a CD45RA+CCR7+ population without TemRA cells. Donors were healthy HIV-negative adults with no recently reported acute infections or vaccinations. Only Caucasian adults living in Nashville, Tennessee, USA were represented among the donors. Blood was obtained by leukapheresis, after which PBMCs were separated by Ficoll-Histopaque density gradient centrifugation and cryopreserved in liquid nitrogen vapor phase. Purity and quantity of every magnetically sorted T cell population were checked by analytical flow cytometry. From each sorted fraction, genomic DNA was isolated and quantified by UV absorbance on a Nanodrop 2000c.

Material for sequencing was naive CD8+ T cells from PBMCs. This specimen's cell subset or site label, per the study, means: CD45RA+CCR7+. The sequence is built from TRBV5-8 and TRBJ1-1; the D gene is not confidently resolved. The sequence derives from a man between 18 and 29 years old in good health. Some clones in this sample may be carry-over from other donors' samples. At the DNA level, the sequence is TGTGCCAGCAGCCGCCCGGGTTTTGAGATGAACACTGAAGCTTTCTTT. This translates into CASSRPGFEMNTEAFF.